The 2 T cell receptor beta chains in this list originate from one sample, sequenced in a study of cytomegalovirus exposure and HLA in healthy donors. Primers: 60 Vbeta forward and 13 Jbeta reverse. Libraries were prepared by immunoSEQ multiplex PCR; TCRdb keeps only in-frame clonotypes and omits some of them. The sample shows about 140,000 clones, 60% to 80% of them seen only once. The sample comprised PBMCs. Receptors were obtained from a man aged 18 to 35 in good health and CMV-seronegative.

This sequence joins TRBV15 and TRBJ1-1; D is undetermined. CDR1 is LNHNV, CDR2 YYDKDF, per germline (reference sequence). The CDR3 is 12 residues long. The V gene lost 5 bases and the J gene lost 10 bases, with 14 bases spanning the gap. CDR3 loop: CATSGRLPPAFF. CDR3 DNA: TGTGCCACCAGCGGCCGACTCCCCCCAGCTTTCTTT.

The chain couples TRBV10-3 to TRBJ1-1; 10 nucleotides match TRBD1. J lost 6 bases, V lost 10 bases, and 11 bases had no gene match. The CDR3 is made up of 14 amino acids. Germline-derived CDR1 and CDR2 are ENHRY and SYGVKD. CDR3: CATSGDRGNPEAFF. For the CDR3, the DNA is TGTGCCACTAGCGGGGACAGGGGTAACCCTGAAGCTTTCTTT.